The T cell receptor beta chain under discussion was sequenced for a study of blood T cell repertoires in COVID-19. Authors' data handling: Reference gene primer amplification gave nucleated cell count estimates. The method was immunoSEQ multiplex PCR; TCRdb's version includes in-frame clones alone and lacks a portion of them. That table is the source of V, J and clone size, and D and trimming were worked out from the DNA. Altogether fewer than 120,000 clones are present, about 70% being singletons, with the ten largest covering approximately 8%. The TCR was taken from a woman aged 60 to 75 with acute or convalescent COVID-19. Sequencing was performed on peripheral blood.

The CDR3 sequence is CASSFLGSGQGGSEQYF. DNA of the CDR3: TGTGCCAGCAGTTTTCTTGGGTCGGGACAGGGTGGGAGCGAGCAGTACTTC. The rearrangement joins TRBV28 to TRBJ2-7, with TRBD1 identical over 9 bases. The CDR3 sequence is 17 residues long. Germline-derived CDR1 and CDR2 are MDHEN and SYDVKM. V lost 3 bases to trimming and J lost 6 bases; unmatched junction nucleotides: 15. The full variable domain, rest sourced from reference TRBV28 and TRBJ2-7, is DVKVTQSSRYLVKRTGEKVFLECVQDMDHENMFWYRQDPGLGLRLIYFSYDVKMKEKGDIPEGYSVSREKKERFSLILESASTNQTSMYLCASSFLGSGQGGSEQYFGPGTRLTVT.